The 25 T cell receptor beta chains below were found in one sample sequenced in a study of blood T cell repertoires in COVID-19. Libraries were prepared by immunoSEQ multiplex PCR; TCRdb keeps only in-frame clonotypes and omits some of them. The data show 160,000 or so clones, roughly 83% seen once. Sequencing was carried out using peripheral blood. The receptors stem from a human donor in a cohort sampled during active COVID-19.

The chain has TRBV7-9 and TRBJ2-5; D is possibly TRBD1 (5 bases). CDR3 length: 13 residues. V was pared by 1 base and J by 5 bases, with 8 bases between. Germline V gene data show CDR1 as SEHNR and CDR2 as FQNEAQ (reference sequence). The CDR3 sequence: CASSLGAGETQYF. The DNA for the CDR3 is TGTGCCAGCAGCTTAGGGGCAGGGGAGACCCAGTACTTC.

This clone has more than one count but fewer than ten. The CDR3 DNA follows: TGTGCCAGCAGTTTAGGTACTCCCAATGAGCAGTTCTTC. Amino acid sequence: CASSLGTPNEQFF. V and J are TRBV27 and TRBJ2-1; D unclear. The CDR3 contains 13 residues. Trimming stripped 2 bases from V and 6 bases from J, with 8 bases between. The V gene's germline CDR1 is MNHEY and CDR2 SMNVEV (reference sequence).

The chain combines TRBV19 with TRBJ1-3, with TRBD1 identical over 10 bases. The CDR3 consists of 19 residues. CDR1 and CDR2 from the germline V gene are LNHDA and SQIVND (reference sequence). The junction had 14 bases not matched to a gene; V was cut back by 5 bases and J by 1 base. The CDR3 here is CASSVSGTGAFSSGNTIYF. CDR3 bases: TGTGCCAGTAGTGTCTCCGGGACAGGGGCCTTCTCTTCTGGAAACACCATATATTTT.

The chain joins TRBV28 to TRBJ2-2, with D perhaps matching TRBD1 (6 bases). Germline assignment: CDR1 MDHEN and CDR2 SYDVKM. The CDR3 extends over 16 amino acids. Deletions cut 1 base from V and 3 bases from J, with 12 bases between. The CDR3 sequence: CASSLFVAGDTGELFF. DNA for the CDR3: TGTGCCAGCAGTTTATTTGTCGCAGGGGACACCGGGGAGCTGTTTTTT.

The CDR3 loop is CASSKPGRIGQAVNQPQHF. The CDR3 region has the DNA TGTGCCAGTAGCAAACCGGGGAGGATCGGACAGGCCGTTAATCAGCCCCAGCATTTT. The chain joins TRBV19 to TRBJ1-5; 7 bases fit TRBD1. Trimming cost V 6 bases and J 4 bases; bases outside gene matches: 21. The CDR3 covers 19 residues. Germline V gene lookup returns CDR1 LNHDA and CDR2 SQIVND (reference sequence).

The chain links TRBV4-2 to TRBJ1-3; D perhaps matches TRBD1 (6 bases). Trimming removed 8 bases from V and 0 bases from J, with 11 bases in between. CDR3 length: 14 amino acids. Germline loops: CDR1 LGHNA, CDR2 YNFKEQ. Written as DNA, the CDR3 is TGTGCCAGCCAGGGGAGCCTCTCTGGAAACACCATATATTTT. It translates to CASQGSLSGNTIYF.

The CDR3 region is CASSSRGPETQYF. Here the CDR3 DNA reads TGTGCCAGCAGCTCAAGGGGCCCAGAGACCCAGTACTTC. This chain joins TRBV7-9 and TRBJ2-5; a possible D gene is TRBD1 (5 bases). The V gene's germline CDR1 is SEHNR and CDR2 FQNEAQ (reference sequence). This CDR3 contains 13 residues. Trimming stripped 4 bases from V and 4 bases from J, with 10 bases between.

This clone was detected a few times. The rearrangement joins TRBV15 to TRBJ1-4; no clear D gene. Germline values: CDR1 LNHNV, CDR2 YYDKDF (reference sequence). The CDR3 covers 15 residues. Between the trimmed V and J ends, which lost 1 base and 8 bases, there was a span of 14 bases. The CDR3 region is CATSRGTVEGEKLFF. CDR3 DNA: TGTGCCACCAGCAGAGGGACGGTTGAGGGAGAAAAACTGTTTTTT.

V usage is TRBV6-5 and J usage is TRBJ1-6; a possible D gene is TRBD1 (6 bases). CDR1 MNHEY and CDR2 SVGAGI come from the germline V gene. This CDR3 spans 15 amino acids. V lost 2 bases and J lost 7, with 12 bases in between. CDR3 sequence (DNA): TGTGCCAGCAGTTACGCGGGGGCGAGCAATTCACCCCTCCACTTT. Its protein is CASSYAGASNSPLHF.

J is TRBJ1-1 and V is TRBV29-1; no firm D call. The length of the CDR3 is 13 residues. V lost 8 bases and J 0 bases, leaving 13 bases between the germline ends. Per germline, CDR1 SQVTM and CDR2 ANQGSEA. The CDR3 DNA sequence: TGCAGCTCCGGGTCCTTAATGAACACTGAAGCTTTCTTT. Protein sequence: CSSGSLMNTEAFF.

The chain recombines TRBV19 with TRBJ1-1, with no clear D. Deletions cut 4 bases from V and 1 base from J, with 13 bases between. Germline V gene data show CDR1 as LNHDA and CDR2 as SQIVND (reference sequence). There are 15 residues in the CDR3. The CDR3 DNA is TGTGCCAGTAGTAATTACGGGGAGGAGAACACTGAAGCTTTCTTT. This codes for CASSNYGEENTEAFF.

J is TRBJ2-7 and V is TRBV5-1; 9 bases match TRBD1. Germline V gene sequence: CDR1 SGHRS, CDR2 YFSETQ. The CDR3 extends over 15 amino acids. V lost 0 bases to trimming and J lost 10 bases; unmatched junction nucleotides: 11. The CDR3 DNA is TGCGCCAGCAGCTTGGGCGGGACAGGGATTGACATACAGTACTTC. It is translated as CASSLGGTGIDIQYF. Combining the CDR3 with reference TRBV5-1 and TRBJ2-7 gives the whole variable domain KAGVTQTPRYLIKTRGQQVTLSCSPISGHRSVSWYQQTPGQGLQFLFEYFSETQRNKGNFPGRFSGRQFSNSRSEMNVSTLELGDSALYLCASSLGGTGIDIQYFGPGTRLTVT.

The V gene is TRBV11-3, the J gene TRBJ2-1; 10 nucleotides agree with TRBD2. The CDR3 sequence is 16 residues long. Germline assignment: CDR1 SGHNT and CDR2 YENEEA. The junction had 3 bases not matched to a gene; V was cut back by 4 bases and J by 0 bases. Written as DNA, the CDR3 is TGTGCCAGCAGCTCCCTAGCGGGGGCCTCCTACAATGAGCAGTTCTTC. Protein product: CASSSLAGASYNEQFF.

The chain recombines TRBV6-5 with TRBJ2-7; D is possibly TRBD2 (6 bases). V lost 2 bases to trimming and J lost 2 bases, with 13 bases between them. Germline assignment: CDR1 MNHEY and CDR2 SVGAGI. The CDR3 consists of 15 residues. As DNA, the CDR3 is TGTGCCAGCAGTTACCAGAGTAGCGGAGCCTACGAGCAGTACTTC. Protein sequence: CASSYQSSGAYEQYF.

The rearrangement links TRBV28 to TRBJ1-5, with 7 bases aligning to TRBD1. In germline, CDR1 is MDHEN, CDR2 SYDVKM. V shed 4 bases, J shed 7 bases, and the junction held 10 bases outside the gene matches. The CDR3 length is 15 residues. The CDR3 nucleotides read TGTGCCAGCAGTTCTCTGACAGGGCCCAGGCAGCCCCAGCATTTT. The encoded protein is CASSSLTGPRQPQHF.

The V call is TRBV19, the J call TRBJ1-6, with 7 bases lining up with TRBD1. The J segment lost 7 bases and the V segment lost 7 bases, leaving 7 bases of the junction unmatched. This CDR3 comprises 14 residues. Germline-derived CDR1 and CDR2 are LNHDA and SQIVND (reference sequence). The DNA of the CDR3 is TGTGCCAGTAACTCCGGCAGGGGGAATTCACCCCTCCACTTT. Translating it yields CASNSGRGNSPLHF.

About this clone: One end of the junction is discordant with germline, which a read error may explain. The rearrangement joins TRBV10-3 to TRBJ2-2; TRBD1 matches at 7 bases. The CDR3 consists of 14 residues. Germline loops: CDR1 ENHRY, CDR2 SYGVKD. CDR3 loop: CAVRGTANTGELFF. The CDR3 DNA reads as TGTGCCGTCAGGGGGACAGCGAACACCGGGGAGCTGTTTTTT.

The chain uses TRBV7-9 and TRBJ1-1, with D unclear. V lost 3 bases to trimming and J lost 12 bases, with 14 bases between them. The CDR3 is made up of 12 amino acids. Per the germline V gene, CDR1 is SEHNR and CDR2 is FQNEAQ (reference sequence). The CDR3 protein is CASSFGPGETFF. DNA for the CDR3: TGTGCCAGCAGCTTTGGCCCGGGAGAAACTTTCTTT.

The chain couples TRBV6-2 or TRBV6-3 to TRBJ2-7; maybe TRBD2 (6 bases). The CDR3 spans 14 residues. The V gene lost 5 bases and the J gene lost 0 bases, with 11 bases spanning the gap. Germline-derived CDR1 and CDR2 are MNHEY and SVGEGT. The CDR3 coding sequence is TGTGCCAGCAGTCGGGGGTCGAGCTCCTACGAGCAGTACTTC. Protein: CASSRGSSSYEQYF.

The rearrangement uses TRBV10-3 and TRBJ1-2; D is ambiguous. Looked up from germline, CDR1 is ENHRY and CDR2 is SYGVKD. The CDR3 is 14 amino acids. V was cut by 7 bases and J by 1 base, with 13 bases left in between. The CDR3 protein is CAINSVNLNYGYTF. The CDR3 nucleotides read TGTGCCATCAACTCTGTAAACCTTAACTATGGCTACACCTTC.

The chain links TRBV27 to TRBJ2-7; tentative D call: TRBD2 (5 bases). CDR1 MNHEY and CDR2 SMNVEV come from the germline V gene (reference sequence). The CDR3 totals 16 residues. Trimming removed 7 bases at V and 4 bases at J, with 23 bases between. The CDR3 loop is CASNSLFEGSIYEQYF. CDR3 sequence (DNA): TGTGCCAGCAATTCCCTATTTGAGGGATCTATTTACGAGCAGTACTTC.

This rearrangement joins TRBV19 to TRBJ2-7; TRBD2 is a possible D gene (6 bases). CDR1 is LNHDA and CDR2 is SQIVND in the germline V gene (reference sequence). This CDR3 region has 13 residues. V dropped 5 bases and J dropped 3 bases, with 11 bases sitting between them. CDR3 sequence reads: CASSVLGGYEQYF. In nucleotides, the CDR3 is TGTGCCAGTAGTGTTTTGGGGGGCTACGAGCAGTACTTC.

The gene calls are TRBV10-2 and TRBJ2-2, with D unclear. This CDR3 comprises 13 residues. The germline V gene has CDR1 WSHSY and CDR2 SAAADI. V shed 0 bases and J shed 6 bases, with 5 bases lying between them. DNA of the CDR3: TGCGCCAGCAGTGAGTCATCGGCCGGGGAGCTGTTTTTT. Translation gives CASSESSAGELFF.

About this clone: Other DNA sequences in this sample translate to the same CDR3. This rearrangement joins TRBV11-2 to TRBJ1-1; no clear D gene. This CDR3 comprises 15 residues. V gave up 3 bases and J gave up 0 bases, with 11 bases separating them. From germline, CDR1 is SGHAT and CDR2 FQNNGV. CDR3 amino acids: CASSLAGALNTEAFF. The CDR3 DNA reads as TGTGCCAGCAGCTTGGCGGGAGCCCTGAACACTGAAGCTTTCTTT.

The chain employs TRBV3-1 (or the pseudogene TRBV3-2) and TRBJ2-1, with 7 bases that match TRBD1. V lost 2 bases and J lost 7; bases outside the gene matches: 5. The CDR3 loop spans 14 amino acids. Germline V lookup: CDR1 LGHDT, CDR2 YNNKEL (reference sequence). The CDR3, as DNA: TGTGCCAGCAGCCAACCTCCACAGGGGAATGAGCAGTTCTTC. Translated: CASSQPPQGNEQFF.